These 29 T cell receptor beta chains were all obtained from the same sample, sequenced in a study of CD8 T cells in Susac syndrome. Reverse transcription of about 0.5 to 1 ug RNA used random hexamers. TCRdb called the immunoSEQ multiplex PCR reads again in MiXCR, with one record for every CDR3 protein. Of 100,000 to 150,000 distinct CDR3 sequences in the sample, around 94% were seen once. Sample: CD8+ T cells from PBMCs. These TCRs come from a human donor with Susac syndrome.

V usage is TRBV9 and J usage is TRBJ1-2, with D hard to call. Germline-derived CDR1 and CDR2 are SGDLS and YYNGEE. CDR3 size: 14 residues. The V gene lost 0 bases and the J gene lost 0 bases, with 6 bases spanning the gap. CDR3: CASSVGSSNYGYTF. Here the CDR3 DNA reads TGTGCCAGCAGCGTAGGGTCATCTAACTATGGCTACACCTTC.

The rearrangement joins TRBV7-8 to TRBJ2-7; a weak D match, TRBD1 (6 bases). Germline CDR1 reads SGHVS; CDR2 reads FQNEAQ. V was trimmed by 2 bases and J by 2 bases, leaving 13 bases between them. This CDR3 region has 15 residues. The CDR3 is CASSLRTDGTYEQYF. The DNA of the CDR3 is TGTGCCAGCAGCTTACGGACAGATGGGACCTACGAGCAGTACTTC.

The chain recombines TRBV11-2 with TRBJ2-3; 8 nucleotides line up with TRBD1. This CDR3 comprises 16 residues. CDR1 is SGHAT and CDR2 is FQNNGV in the germline V gene. J was trimmed by 0 bases and V by 0 bases; bases with no gene match: 2. The CDR3 nucleotides read TGTGCCAGCAGCTTAGACGGGACAGGTAGCACAGATACGCAGTATTTT. This codes for CASSLDGTGSTDTQYF.

This chain connects TRBV13 to TRBJ2-6; TRBD1 matches at 7 bases. In germline, CDR1 is PRHDT, CDR2 FYEKMQ (reference sequence). J was trimmed by 0 bases and V by 4 bases; bases with no gene match: 3. The CDR3 contains 16 residues. The CDR3 DNA sequence: TGTGCCAGCAGCTGGACAGGCCTCTCTGGGGCCAACGTCCTGACTTTC. As protein: CASSWTGLSGANVLTF.

V is TRBV20-1 and J is TRBJ2-2; D remains unclear. Trimming stripped 3 bases from V and 7 bases from J, with 9 bases between. CDR1 is DFQATT, CDR2 SNEGSKA, per germline (reference sequence). CDR3 length: 12 amino acids. The DNA for the CDR3 is TGCAGTGCTAGTAGGGTCGGCGGGGAGCTGTTTTTT. This translates into CSASRVGGELFF.

V gene TRBV2 combines with J gene TRBJ1-1; unclear D gene. This CDR3 is 10 amino acids long. CDR1 SNHLY and CDR2 FYNNEI come from the germline V gene. The ends were cut back, 3 bases at V and 11 bases at J, with 7 bases in the middle. The CDR3 DNA is TGTGCCAGCAGTGACGATGAGGCTTTCTTT. It translates to CASSDDEAFF. Drawing the rest from reference TRBV2 and TRBJ1-1, the complete variable domain is EPEVTQTPSHQVTQMGQEVILRCVPISNHLYFYWYRQILGQKVEFLVSFYNNEISEKSEIFDDQFSVERPDGSNFTLKIRSTKLEDSAMYFCASSDDEAFFGQGTRLTVV.

This chain links TRBV4-2 with TRBJ1-1, with D perhaps TRBD1 (5 bases). The CDR3 is made up of 17 amino acids. V was cut by 0 bases and J by 1 base, with 15 bases left in between. Germline-derived CDR1 and CDR2 are LGHNA and YNFKEQ. This chain's CDR3 is CASSQEISVGGNTEAFF. In DNA, the CDR3 is TGTGCCAGCAGCCAAGAGATCTCCGTGGGGGGGAACACTGAAGCTTTCTTT.

The chain employs TRBV7-9 and TRBJ1-4; TRBD1 might be the D (5 bases). V was trimmed by 5 bases and J by 4 bases, leaving 8 bases between them. This CDR3 contains 13 residues. CDR1 is SEHNR, CDR2 FQNEAQ, per germline (reference sequence). CDR3 nucleotides: TGTGCCAGCAGCCGGGACCTTAATGAAAAACTGTTTTTT. Translated: CASSRDLNEKLFF.

V and J are TRBV28 and TRBJ2-3, with D unclear. Germline V gene lookup returns CDR1 MDHEN and CDR2 SYDVKM. Trimming took off 4 bases at V and 2 bases at J, with 16 bases between the two ends. The CDR3 spans 16 residues. The CDR3: CASSSEALIVTDTQYF. The CDR3, as DNA: TGTGCCAGCAGTTCGGAAGCACTAATTGTCACAGATACGCAGTATTTT.

This rearrangement joins TRBV20-1 to TRBJ2-2; 9 bases align to TRBD2. Trimming cost V 0 bases and J 3 bases; bases outside gene matches: 5. Germline CDR1 is DFQATT and CDR2 is SNEGSKA (reference sequence). The CDR3 has 16 amino acids. The CDR3 coding sequence is TGCAGTGCTAGAGATCACGCTAGCGGGGACACCGGGGAGCTGTTTTTT. Its protein product is CSARDHASGDTGELFF.

The chain employs TRBV6-2 or TRBV6-3 and TRBJ1-1; no reliable D call. V lost 5 bases, J lost 3 bases, and 13 bases lay in between. CDR1 is MNHEY and CDR2 is SVGEGT in the germline V gene. The CDR3 is made up of 14 amino acids. Here the CDR3 reads CASSPAQEYTEAFF. CDR3 nucleotide sequence: TGTGCCAGCAGTCCGGCGCAGGAGTACACTGAAGCTTTCTTT.

J is TRBJ2-1 and V is TRBV7-3; D remains ambiguous. In germline, CDR1 is SGHTA, CDR2 FQGTGA. V lost 5 bases and J 5 bases, leaving 7 bases between the germline ends. The CDR3 loop spans 12 amino acids. The CDR3 loop is CASSANDNEQFF. As DNA, the CDR3 is TGTGCCAGCAGCGCCAACGACAATGAGCAGTTCTTC.

The gene calls are TRBV6-5 and TRBJ1-2, with TRBD1 identical over 8 bases. The CDR3 length is 14 residues. V dropped 5 bases and J dropped 3; count of bases not matched to a gene: 5. Germline V gene data show CDR1 as MNHEY and CDR2 as SVGAGI. The CDR3 sequence is CASSEMDRDYGYTF. CDR3 nucleotides: TGTGCCAGCAGTGAGATGGACAGGGACTATGGCTACACCTTC.

This chain connects TRBV5-4 to TRBJ2-5, with 7 bases lining up with TRBD1. The CDR3 contains 14 residues. CDR1 and CDR2 from the germline V gene are SGHNT and YYREEE (reference sequence). With V trimmed by 4 bases and J by 0 bases, 3 bases remained unmatched. CDR3 DNA sequence: TGTGCCAGCAGCCCAGGGACAGACCAAGAGACCCAGTACTTC. Amino acids: CASSPGTDQETQYF.

V and J are TRBV27 and TRBJ1-4; maybe TRBD1 (6 bases). The germline V gene encodes CDR1 MNHEY and CDR2 SMNVEV (reference sequence). The CDR3 contains 14 residues. V lost 4 bases and J lost 0, with 6 bases in between. CDR3 sequence reads: CASSWTATNEKLFF. CDR3 bases: TGTGCCAGCAGTTGGACAGCAACTAATGAAAAACTGTTTTTT.

CDR3 sequence (DNA): TGTGCCAGTAGTATAGCACGGGCTGAAGCTTTCTTT. It codes for CASSIARAEAFF. V usage is TRBV19 and J usage is TRBJ1-1, with no clear D. This CDR3 is built from 12 residues. CDR1 is LNHDA and CDR2 is SQIVND in the germline V gene (reference sequence). V lost 1 base and J 6 bases, leaving 6 bases between the germline ends.

The count of this clonotype is one. The chain combines TRBV11-3 with TRBJ2-1, with 10 positions matching TRBD1. The CDR3 is 15 amino acids. The germline V gene encodes CDR1 SGHNT and CDR2 YENEEA. Trimming took 5 bases from V and 3 from J; bases not matched to a gene: 4. The CDR3 region is CASSPGTGVYNEQFF. CDR3 nucleotides: TGTGCCAGCAGCCCCGGGACAGGGGTCTACAATGAGCAGTTCTTC.

The J gene is TRBJ1-6, the V gene TRBV5-1; D unresolved. The CDR3 has 16 amino acids. Germline CDR1 SGHRS, CDR2 YFSETQ. Trimming took off 4 bases at V and 10 bases at J, with 21 bases between the two ends. This CDR3 is CASSGTRSGPGSPLHF. Written as DNA, the CDR3 is TGCGCCAGCAGCGGAACCCGCTCCGGCCCCGGCTCACCCCTCCACTTT.

CDR3 amino acids: CASSGTGVGYTF. Here the CDR3 DNA reads TGTGCCAGCAGTGGGACAGGGGTAGGCTACACCTTC. The rearrangement uses TRBV25-1 and TRBJ1-2, with 9 bases that match TRBD1. This CDR3 comprises 12 residues. J lost 8 bases, V lost 4 bases, and 2 bases had no gene match. Germline-derived CDR1 and CDR2 are MGHDK and SYGVNS.

The chain has TRBV4-3 and TRBJ2-4; 11 bases align to TRBD2. The CDR3 consists of 18 residues. V was clipped by 1 base and J by 0 bases; unmatched bases: 5. Germline V gene data show CDR1 as LGHNA and CDR2 as YSLEER. The CDR3 DNA reads as TGCGCCAGCAGCCAAGCCACTAGCGGGAGCGAAGCCAAAAACATTCAGTACTTC. Its protein is CASSQATSGSEAKNIQYF.

The chain employs TRBV20-1 and TRBJ2-5, with 8 bases that match TRBD1. CDR3 size: 14 residues. The germline gives CDR1 DFQATT, CDR2 SNEGSKA (reference sequence). Unmatched junction bases numbered 8, after V lost 6 bases and J lost 2 bases. CDR3 in DNA: TGCAGTGCCAGGACAGGGAGAGAGCAAGAGACCCAGTACTTC. It encodes CSARTGREQETQYF.

J is TRBJ2-7 and V is TRBV6-5; 7 bases are shared with TRBD2. Germline V gives CDR1 MNHEY, CDR2 SVGAGI. With V trimmed by 3 bases and J by 4 bases, 6 bases remained unmatched. The CDR3 has 14 residues. The CDR3 sequence: CASSYAGVMYEQYF. The CDR3 nucleotides are TGTGCCAGCAGTTATGCGGGAGTCATGTACGAGCAGTACTTC.

This chain uses TRBV7-2 with TRBJ1-2; D is undetermined. The V and J ends lost 0 bases and 6 bases respectively, with 8 bases between them. Germline V lookup: CDR1 SGHTA, CDR2 FQGNSA. The CDR3 is made up of 13 amino acids. The CDR3: CASSLAPHHGYTF. The CDR3 nucleotides read TGTGCCAGCAGCTTAGCCCCACACCATGGCTACACCTTC.

This sequence joins TRBV11-2 and TRBJ2-1, with 9 nucleotides matching TRBD2. This CDR3 comprises 16 residues. Germline values: CDR1 SGHAT, CDR2 FQNNGV. Losses at the gene ends were 5 bases for V and 4 bases for J; bases not matched to a gene: 9. The CDR3 bases are TGTGCCAGCAGCCCAACTGGGACTAGCCGGTACAATGAGCAGTTCTTC. It yields the protein CASSPTGTSRYNEQFF. Full variable domain (remainder filled in from reference TRBV11-2 and TRBJ2-1): EAGVAQSPRYKIIEKRQSVAFWCNPISGHATLYWYQQILGQGPKLLIQFQNNGVVDDSQLPKDRFSAERLKGVDSTLKIQPAKLEDSAVYLCASSPTGTSRYNEQFFGPGTRLTVL.

This chain connects TRBV20-1 to TRBJ1-1; possibly TRBD1 for D (5 bases). Per the germline V gene, CDR1 is DFQATT and CDR2 is SNEGSKA (reference sequence). The CDR3 sequence is 13 residues long. The germline V and J ends were trimmed by 1 base and 3 bases, with 9 bases remaining between them. The DNA for the CDR3 is TGCAGTGCTAGAGGGGGCGCGGACACTGAAGCTTTCTTT. Translation gives CSARGGADTEAFF.

The V gene is TRBV28, the J gene TRBJ2-7, with TRBD1 matching over 9 bases. The CDR3 totals 13 residues. The V gene's germline CDR1 is MDHEN and CDR2 SYDVKM. V dropped 7 bases and J dropped 5; count of bases not matched to a gene: 6. The CDR3 DNA is TGTGCCAGCAACCTACAGGGGGCCAACGAGCAGTACTTC. It encodes CASNLQGANEQYF.

The rearrangement links TRBV4-1 to TRBJ2-7; no clear D gene. The V end was cut by 1 base, the J end by 2 bases, with 6 bases between. The germline V gene has CDR1 MGHRA and CDR2 YSYEKL. The CDR3 runs to 13 residues. The CDR3 is CASSQAETYEQYF. The CDR3 DNA is TGCGCCAGCAGCCAAGCCGAGACCTACGAGCAGTACTTC.

The chain recombines TRBV6-2 or TRBV6-3 with TRBJ2-5; 7 nucleotides align to TRBD1. The CDR3 runs to 14 residues. V lost 5 bases, J lost 3 bases, and 6 bases stayed unmatched. In germline, CDR1 is MNHEY, CDR2 SVGEGT. The CDR3 DNA follows: TGTGCCAGCAGTCCCCCGGGGACAGAAGAGACCCAGTACTTC. It specifies CASSPPGTEETQYF.

The chain links TRBV30 to TRBJ1-2, with D unresolved. CDR3 size: 11 residues. CDR1 and CDR2 from the germline V gene are GTSNPN and SVGIG (reference sequence). Trimming took 8 bases from V and 6 from J, leaving 13 bases between them. In DNA form, the CDR3 reads TGTGCCACCCTAAGTCCAGATGGCTACACCTTC. Its translation is CATLSPDGYTF.